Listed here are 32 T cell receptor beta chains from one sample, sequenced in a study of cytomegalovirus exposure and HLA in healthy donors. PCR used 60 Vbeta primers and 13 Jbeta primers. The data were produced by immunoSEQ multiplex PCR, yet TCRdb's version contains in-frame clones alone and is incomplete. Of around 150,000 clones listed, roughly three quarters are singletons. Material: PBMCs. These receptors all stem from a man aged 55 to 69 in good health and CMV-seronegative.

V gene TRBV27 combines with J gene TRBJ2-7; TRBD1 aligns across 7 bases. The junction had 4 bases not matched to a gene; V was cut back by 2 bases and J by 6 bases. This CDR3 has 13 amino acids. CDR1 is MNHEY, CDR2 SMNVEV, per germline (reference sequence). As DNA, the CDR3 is TGTGCCAGCAGTTTAGAGGGGGCTGGCGAGCAGTACTTC. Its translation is CASSLEGAGEQYF.

The CDR3 region has the DNA TGCGCCAGCAGCAGGGGCTCGGGAGGGCTGACCACTGAAGCTTTCTTT. Protein product: CASSRGSGGLTTEAFF. V is TRBV5-1 and J is TRBJ1-1; weak D call: TRBD1 (5 bases). Germline V gives CDR1 SGHRS, CDR2 YFSETQ. This CDR3 is 16 amino acids long. The V end lost 4 bases, the J end lost 4 bases, and 20 bases lay between the germline ends.

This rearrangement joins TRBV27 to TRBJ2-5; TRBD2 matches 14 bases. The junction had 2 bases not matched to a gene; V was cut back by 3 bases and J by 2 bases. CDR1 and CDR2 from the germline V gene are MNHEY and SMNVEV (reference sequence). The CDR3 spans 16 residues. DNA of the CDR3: TGTGCCAGCAGTTTCGGACTAGCGGGGGGTCAAGAGACCCAGTACTTC. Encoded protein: CASSFGLAGGQETQYF.

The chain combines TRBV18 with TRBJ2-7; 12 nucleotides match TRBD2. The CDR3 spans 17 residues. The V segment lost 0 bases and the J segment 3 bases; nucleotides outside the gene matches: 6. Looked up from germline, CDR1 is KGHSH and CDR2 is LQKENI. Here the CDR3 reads CASSPPGGTSGLYEQYF. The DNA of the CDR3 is TGTGCCAGCTCACCACCGGGAGGGACTAGCGGGCTCTACGAGCAGTACTTC.

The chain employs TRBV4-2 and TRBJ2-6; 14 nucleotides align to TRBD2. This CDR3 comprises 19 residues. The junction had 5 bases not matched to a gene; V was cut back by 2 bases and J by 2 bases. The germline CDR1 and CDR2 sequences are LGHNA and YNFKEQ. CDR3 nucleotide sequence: TGTGCCAGCAGCCAATCCGGGACTAGCGGGGGAACTGGGGCCAACGTCCTGACTTTC. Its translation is CASSQSGTSGGTGANVLTF.

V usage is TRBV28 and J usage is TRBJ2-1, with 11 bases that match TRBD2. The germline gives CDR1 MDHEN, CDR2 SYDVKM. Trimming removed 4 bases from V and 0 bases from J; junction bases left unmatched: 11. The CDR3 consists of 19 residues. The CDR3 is CASSYPGLAVTRSYNEQFF. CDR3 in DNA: TGTGCCAGCAGTTATCCGGGACTAGCGGTGACCCGCTCCTACAATGAGCAGTTCTTC.

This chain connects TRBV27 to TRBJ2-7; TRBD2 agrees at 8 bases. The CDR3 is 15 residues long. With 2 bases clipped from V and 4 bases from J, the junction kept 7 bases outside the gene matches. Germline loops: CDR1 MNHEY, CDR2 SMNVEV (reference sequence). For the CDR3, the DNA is TGTGCCAGCAGTTTAATGGGACTAGGATTTTACGAGCAGTACTTC. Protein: CASSLMGLGFYEQYF.

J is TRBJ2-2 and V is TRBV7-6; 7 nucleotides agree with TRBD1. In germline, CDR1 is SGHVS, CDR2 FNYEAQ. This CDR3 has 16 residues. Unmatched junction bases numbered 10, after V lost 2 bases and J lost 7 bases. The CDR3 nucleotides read TGTGCCAGCAGCTTAAGGCCGGGACAGAACCACGGGGAGCTGTTTTTT. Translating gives CASSLRPGQNHGELFF.

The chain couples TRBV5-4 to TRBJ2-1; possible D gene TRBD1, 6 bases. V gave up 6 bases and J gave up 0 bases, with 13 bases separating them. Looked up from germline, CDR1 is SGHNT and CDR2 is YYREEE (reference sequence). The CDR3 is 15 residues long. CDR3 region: CASTDRGGSYNEQFF. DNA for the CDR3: TGTGCCAGCACGGATAGAGGGGGCTCCTACAATGAGCAGTTCTTC.

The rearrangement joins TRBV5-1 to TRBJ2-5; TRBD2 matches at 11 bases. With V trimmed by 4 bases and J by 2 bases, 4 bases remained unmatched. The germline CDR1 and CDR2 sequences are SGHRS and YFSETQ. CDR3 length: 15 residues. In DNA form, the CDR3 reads TGCGCCAGCAGCGAGACTAGCGGGATACAAGAGACCCAGTACTTC. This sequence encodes CASSETSGIQETQYF.

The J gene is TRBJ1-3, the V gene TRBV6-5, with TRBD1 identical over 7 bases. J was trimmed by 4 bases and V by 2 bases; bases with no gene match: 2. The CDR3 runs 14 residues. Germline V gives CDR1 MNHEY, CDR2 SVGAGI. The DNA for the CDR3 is TGTGCCAGCAGTTACAGGGGGCAAGGAAACACCATATATTTT. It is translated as CASSYRGQGNTIYF.

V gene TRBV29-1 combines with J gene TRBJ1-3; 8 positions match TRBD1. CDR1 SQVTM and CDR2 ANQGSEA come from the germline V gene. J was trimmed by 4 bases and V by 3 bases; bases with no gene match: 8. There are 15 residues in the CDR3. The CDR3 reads CSVDPGGAKGNTIYF. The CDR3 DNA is TGCAGCGTTGACCCAGGGGGCGCGAAGGGAAACACCATATATTTT.

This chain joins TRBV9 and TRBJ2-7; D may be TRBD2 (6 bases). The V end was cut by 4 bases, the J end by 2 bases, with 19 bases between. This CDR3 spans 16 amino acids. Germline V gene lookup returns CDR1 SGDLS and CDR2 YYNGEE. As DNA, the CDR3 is TGTGCCAGCAGCCCCCACCGGCGGGACCCGACCTACGAGCAGTACTTC. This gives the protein CASSPHRRDPTYEQYF. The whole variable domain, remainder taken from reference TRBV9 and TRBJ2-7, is DSGVTQTPKHLITATGQRVTLRCSPRSGDLSVYWYQQSLDQGLQFLIQYYNGEERAKGNILERFSAQQFPDLHSELNLSSLELGDSALYFCASSPHRRDPTYEQYFGPGTRLTVT.

The DNA of the CDR3 is TGTGCCAGCAGCTTAGCGCTCAGGGGGAGTTGGGAGCAGTACTTC. Protein sequence: CASSLALRGSWEQYF. This chain links TRBV7-9 with TRBJ2-7; 7 bases line up with TRBD1. The CDR3 has 15 residues. V gave up 0 bases and J gave up 7 bases; unmatched junction bases: 9. CDR1 is SEHNR, CDR2 FQNEAQ, per germline (reference sequence).

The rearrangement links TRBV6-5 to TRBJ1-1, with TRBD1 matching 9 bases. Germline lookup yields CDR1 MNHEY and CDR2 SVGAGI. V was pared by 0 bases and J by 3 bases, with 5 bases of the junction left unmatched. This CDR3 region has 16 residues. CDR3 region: CASSYSGTGWDTEAFF. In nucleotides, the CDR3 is TGTGCCAGCAGTTACTCGGGGACAGGGTGGGACACTGAAGCTTTCTTT.

The CDR3 DNA sequence: TGCGCCAGCAGTCAAGCCGGGACAGGGAGGCAGACCCAGTACTTC. Its translation: CASSQAGTGRQTQYF. The rearrangement uses TRBV5-1 and TRBJ2-5; the match to TRBD1 covers 9 bases. V lost 5 bases and J lost 6; bases outside the gene matches: 11. Germline CDR1 reads SGHRS; CDR2 reads YFSETQ. The CDR3 length is 15 residues. Full variable domain (outside the CDR3, taken from reference TRBV5-1 and TRBJ2-5): KAGVTQTPRYLIKTRGQQVTLSCSPISGHRSVSWYQQTPGQGLQFLFEYFSETQRNKGNFPGRFSGRQFSNSRSEMNVSTLELGDSALYLCASSQAGTGRQTQYFGPGTRLLVL.

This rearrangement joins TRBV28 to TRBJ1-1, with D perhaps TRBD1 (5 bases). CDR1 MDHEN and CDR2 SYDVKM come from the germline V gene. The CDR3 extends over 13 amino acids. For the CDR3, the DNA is TGTGCTAGTCACAGGAGACCCTACACTGAAGCTTTCTTT. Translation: CASHRRPYTEAFF.

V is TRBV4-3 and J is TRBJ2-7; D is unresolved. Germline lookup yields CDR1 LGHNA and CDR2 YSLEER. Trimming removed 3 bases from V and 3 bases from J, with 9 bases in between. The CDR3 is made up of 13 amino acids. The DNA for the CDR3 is TGCGCCAGCAGCCAGGAGTATGGCTACGAGCAGTACTTC. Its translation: CASSQEYGYEQYF.

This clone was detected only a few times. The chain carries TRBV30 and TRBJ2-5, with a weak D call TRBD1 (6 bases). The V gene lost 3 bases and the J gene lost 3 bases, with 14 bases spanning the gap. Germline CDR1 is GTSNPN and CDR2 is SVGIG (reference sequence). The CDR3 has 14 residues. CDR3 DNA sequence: TGTGCCTGGAGCGCCCCCAGGACAGAAGAGACCCAGTACTTC. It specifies CAWSAPRTEETQYF.

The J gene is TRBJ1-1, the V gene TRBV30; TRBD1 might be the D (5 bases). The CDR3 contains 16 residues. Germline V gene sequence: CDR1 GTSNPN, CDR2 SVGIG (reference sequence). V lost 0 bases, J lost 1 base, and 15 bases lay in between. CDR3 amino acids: CAWSVQVGVGNTEAFF. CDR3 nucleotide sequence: TGTGCCTGGAGTGTACAAGTAGGGGTAGGGAACACTGAAGCTTTCTTT.

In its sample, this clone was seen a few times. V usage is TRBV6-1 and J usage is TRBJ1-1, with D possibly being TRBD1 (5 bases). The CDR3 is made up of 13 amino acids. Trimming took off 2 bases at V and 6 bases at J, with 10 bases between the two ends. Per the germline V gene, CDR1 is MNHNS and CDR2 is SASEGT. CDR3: CASSEPPGPEAFF. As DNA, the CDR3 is TGTGCCAGCAGTGAACCCCCAGGGCCTGAAGCTTTCTTT.

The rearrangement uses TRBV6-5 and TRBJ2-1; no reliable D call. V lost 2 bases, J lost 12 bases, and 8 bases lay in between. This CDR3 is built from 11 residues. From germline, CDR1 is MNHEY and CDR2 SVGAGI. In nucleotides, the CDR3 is TGTGCCAGCAGTTACGGGCGTGGGCAGTTCTTC. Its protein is CASSYGRGQFF.

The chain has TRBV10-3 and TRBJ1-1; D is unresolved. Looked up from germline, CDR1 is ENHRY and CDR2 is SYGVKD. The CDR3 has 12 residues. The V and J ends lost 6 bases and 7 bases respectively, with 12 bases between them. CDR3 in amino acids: CAISPERCEAFF. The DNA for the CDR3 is TGTGCCATCAGCCCTGAGCGCTGTGAAGCTTTCTTT.

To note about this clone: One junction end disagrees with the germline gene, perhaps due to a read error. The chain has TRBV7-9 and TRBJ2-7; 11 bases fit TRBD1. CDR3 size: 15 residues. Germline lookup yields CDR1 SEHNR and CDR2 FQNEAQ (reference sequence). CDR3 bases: TGTTCCAGCAGCTCAAGGGACAGGGGGTCCTACGAGCAGTACTTC. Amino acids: CSSSSRDRGSYEQYF.

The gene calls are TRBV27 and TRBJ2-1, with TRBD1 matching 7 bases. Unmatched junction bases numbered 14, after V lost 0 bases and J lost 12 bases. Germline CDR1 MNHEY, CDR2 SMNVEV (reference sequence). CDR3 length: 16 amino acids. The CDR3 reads CASSLSPRGQRTTQFF. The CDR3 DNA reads TGTGCCAGCAGTTTATCCCCCCGGGGACAGCGCACGACGCAGTTCTTC.

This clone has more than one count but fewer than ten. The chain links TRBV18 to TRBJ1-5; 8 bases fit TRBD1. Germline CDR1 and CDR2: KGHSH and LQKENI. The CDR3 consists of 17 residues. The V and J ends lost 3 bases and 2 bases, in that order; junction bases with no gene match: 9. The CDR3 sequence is CASSPLAGGNGNQPQHF. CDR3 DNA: TGTGCCAGCTCACCTCTTGCAGGGGGCAATGGCAATCAGCCCCAGCATTTT.

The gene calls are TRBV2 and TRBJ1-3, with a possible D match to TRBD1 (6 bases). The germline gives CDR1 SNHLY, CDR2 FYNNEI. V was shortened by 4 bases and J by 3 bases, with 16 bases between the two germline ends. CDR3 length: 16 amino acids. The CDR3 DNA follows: TGTGCCAGCAGTGGCGTCGGGACAACACTTGGAAACACCATATATTTT. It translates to CASSGVGTTLGNTIYF.

In nucleotides, the CDR3 is TGTGCCTGGAGTCGAGGTGTGGGGCTTGTTACTCTTAGCTACGAGCAGTACTTC. It codes for CAWSRGVGLVTLSYEQYF. This sequence joins TRBV30 and TRBJ2-7; tentatively, D is TRBD1 (5 bases). Germline assignment: CDR1 GTSNPN and CDR2 SVGIG (reference sequence). V gave up 2 bases and J gave up 3 bases, with 26 bases separating them. The CDR3 loop spans 18 amino acids.

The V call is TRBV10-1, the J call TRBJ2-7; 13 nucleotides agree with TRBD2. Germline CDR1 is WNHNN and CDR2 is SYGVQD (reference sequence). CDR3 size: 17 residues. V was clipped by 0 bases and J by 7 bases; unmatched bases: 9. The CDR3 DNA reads TGCGCCAGCAGTGAGTCCGTAGGACTAGCGGGAGTACAGGAGCAGTACTTC. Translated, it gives CASSESVGLAGVQEQYF.

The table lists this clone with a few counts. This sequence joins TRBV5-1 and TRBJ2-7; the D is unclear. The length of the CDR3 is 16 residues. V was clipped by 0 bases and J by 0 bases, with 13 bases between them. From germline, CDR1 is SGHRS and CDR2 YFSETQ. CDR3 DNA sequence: TGCGCCAGCAGCTTGGCACTGGAGCCGAGCTCCTACGAGCAGTACTTC. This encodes CASSLALEPSSYEQYF.

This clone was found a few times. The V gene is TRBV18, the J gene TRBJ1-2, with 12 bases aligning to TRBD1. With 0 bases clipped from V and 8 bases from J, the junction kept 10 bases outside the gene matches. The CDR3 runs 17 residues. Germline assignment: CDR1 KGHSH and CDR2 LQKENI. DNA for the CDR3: TGTGCCAGCTCACCACCGTATTCGGGACAGGGGGCACGGGGCTACACCTTC. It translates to CASSPPYSGQGARGYTF.

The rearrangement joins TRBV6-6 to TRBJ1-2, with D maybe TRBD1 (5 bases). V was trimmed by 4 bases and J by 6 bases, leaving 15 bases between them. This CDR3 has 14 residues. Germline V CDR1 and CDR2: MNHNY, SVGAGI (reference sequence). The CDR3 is CASSSLGVVNGYTF. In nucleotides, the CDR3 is TGTGCCAGCAGTTCCCTAGGGGTAGTCAATGGCTACACCTTC.